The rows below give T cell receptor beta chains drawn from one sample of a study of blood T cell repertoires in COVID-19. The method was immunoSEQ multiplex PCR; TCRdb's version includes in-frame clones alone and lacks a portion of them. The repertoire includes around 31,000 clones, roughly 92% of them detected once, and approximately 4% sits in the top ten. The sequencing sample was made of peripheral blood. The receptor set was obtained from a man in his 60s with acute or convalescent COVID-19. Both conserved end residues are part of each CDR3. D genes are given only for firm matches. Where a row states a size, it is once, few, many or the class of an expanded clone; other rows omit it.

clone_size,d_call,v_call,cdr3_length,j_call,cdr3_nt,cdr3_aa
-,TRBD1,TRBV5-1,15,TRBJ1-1,TGCGCCAGCAGCTTGGGGGGGACAGAGAACACTGAAGCTTTCTTT,CASSLGGTENTEAFF
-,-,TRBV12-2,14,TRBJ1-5,TGTGCAAGGAAACAGGGAAATAGCAATCAGCCCCAGCATTTT,CARKQGNSNQPQHF
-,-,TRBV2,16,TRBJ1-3,TGTGCCAGCAGTGAATTCCATGACAGGCTCGGAAACACCATATATTTT,CASSEFHDRLGNTIYF
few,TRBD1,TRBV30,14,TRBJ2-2,TGTGCCTGGTTGGGACAGGGGTACACCGGGGAGCTGTTTTTT,CAWLGQGYTGELFF
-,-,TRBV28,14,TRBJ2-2,TGTGCCAGCAGTTTCAGGCAGAGCACCGGGGAGCTGTTTTTT,CASSFRQSTGELFF
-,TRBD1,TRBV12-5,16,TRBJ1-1,TGTGCTAGTGGTTTGGTACTGGGACAGCAGAACACTGAAGCTTTCTTT,CASGLVLGQQNTEAFF
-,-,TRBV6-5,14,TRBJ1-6,TGTGCCAGCAGTATGCACAGCTATAATTCACCCCTCCACTTT,CASSMHSYNSPLHF
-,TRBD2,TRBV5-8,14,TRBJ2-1,TGTGCCAGTCATTCAGCGGGATTGGAGAATGAGCAGTTCTTC,CASHSAGLENEQFF
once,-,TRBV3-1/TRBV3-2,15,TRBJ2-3,TGTGCCAGCAGCAGGAGGGCCCATCAGGCAGATACGCAGTATTTT,CASSRRAHQADTQYF
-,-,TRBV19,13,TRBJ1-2,TGTGCCAGTAGTATAGACGCCAGCTATGGCTACACCTTC,CASSIDASYGYTF
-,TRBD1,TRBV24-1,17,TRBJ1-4,TGTGCCACCAGTGATCGCGGACAGGGGGTGACTAATGAAAAACTGTTTTTT,CATSDRGQGVTNEKLFF